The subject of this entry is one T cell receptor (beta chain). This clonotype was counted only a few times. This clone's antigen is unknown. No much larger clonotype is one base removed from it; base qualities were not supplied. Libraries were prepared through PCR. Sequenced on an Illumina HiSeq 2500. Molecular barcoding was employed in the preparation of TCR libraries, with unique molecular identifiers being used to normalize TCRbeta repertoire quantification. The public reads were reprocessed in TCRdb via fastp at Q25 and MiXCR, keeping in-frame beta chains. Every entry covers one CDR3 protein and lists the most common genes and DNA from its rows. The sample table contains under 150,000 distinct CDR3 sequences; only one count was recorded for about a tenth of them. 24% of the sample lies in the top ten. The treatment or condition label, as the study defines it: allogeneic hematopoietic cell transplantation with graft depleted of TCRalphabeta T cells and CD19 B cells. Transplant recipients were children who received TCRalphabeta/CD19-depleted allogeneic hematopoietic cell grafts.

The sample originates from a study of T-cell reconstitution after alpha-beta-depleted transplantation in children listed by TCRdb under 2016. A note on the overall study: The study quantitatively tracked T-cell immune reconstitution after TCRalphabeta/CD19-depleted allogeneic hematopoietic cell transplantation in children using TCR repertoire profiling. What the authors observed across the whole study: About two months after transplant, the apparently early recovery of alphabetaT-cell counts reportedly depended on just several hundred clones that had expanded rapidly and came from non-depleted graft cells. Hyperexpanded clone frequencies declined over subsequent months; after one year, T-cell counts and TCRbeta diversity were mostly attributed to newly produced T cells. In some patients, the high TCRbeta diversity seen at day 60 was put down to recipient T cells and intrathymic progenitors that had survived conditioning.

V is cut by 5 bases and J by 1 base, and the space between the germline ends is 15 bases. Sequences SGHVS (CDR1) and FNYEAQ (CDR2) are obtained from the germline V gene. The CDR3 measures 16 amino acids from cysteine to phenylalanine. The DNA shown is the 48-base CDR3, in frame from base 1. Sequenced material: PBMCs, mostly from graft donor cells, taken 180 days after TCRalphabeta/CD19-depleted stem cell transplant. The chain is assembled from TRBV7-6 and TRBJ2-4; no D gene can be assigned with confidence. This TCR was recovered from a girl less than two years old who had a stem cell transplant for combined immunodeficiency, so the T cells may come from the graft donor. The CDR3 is CASSLGPFWAKNIQYF. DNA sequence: TGTGCCAGCAGCCTAGGTCCGTTTTGGGCCAAAAACATTCAGTACTTC.